This T cell receptor (beta chain) was sequenced during a study of OX40 agonist ivuxolimab in advanced cancers. Sequencing used immunoSEQ multiplex PCR; TCRdb keeps in-frame clones, though not all of them. This sample has around 80,000 clones, with around 84% found just once. CDR3 length: 13 amino acids. In germline, CDR1 is SEHNR, CDR2 FQNEAQ (reference sequence). V was cut by 3 bases and J by 9 bases, with 9 bases left in between. This clone occurred a few times. The chain recombines TRBV7-9 with TRBJ1-6; no clear D. The TCR sequence derives from an adult with an advanced solid tumor such as melanoma, head and neck, liver or kidney cancer. The sequencing here drew on CD4+ or CD8+ T cells sorted from blood, taken in a trial of the OX40 agonist ivuxolimab. The CDR3 DNA reads as TGTGCCAGCAGCTTCGAAGAGGCTTCACCCCTCCACTTT. This gives the protein CASSFEEASPLHF.